This T cell receptor (beta chain) was sequenced in a study of monozygotic twins with inflammatory bowel disease. Study-level points and caveats: Support was absent for any single strong signal or clonotype linked to IBD.

As to this clonotype: As yet, its antigen is unknown.

Researchers used roughly 3,700 ng of total RNA for each TCR library. In eight separate reactions per sample, cDNA was generated. Molecular identifiers with 6-nucleotide sample barcodes were added during cDNA synthesis via template switching. Each CDR3 protein gets one entry in TCRdb, which reprocessed the 5' RACE reads and gives no DNA. In total, the table holds 110,000 to 150,000 distinct CDR3 sequences. The CDR3 length is 12 residues. This chain uses TRBV12-3 or TRBV12-4 with TRBJ1-5. Sequenced: blood. The sequence came from a human donor with ulcerative colitis or Crohn's disease, or a healthy co-twin of an affected twin (not recorded which). The CDR3: CASSSWLQPQHF.